Below, 31 T cell receptor beta chains from the same sample are listed, as sequenced in a study of tumor-infiltrating lymphocytes in primary liver carcinoma. TCR beta cDNA was made from 400 to 600 ng total RNA with a constant-region primer. The TCR beta library was amplified through three nested multiplex PCR rounds in a modified ARM-PCR procedure. Primers for the first two PCR rounds were TRBV1-TRBV30 forward primers and a C-beta reverse primer (about 11 cycles per round). One entry per CDR3 protein results from TCRdb running MiXCR on the multiplex PCR reads. The repertoire holds around 330,000 distinct CDR3 sequences, with roughly three fifths as singletons. Unsorted whole blood supplied the blood RNA, and germline DNA was isolated too. Material: peripheral blood. These receptor sequences come from a woman in her 30s with primary liver carcinoma and hepatitis B virus infection.

On this clonotype itself: A much bigger clone sits one base away, suggesting this may be a read error. V gene TRBV6-6 combines with J gene TRBJ2-1; D is possibly TRBD1 or TRBD2 (5 bases each). CDR3 length equals 14 residues. CDR1 MNHNY and CDR2 SVGAGI come from the germline V gene (reference sequence). Trimming stripped 9 bases from V and 3 bases from J, with 15 bases between. CDR3 nucleotides: TGTGCCAGGAGCCACCGGGACGACTACAATGAGCAGTTCTTC. Translating gives CARSHRDDYNEQFF.

This rearrangement joins TRBV11-2 to TRBJ2-1; TRBD2 matches 7 bases. The CDR3 sequence is 15 residues long. CDR1 and CDR2 from the germline V gene are SGHAT and FQNNGV. Trimming removed 1 base from V and 6 bases from J; junction bases left unmatched: 6. The CDR3 spells CASSLGSGGLNEQFF. The CDR3, as DNA: TGTGCCAGCAGCTTAGGATCGGGAGGACTCAATGAGCAGTTCTTC.

A remark on this clonotype: The conserved phenylalanine or tryptophan is not found at the CDR3 terminus, so this likely reflects a read error. J is TRBJ2-3 and V is TRBV14; 7 nucleotides line up with TRBD2. Trimming removed 3 bases from V and 0 bases from J; junction bases left unmatched: 12. CDR1 is SGHDN, CDR2 FVKESK, per germline. The CDR3 sequence is 18 residues long. The chain's CDR3 is CASSHEGSLAASTDTQYL. The CDR3 DNA reads TGTGCCAGCAGCCACGAAGGGAGCCTAGCGGCTAGCACAGATACGCAGTATCTT.

The rearrangement joins TRBV5-6 to TRBJ2-5, with a tentative D call TRBD2 (6 bases). The CDR3 consists of 17 residues. With 4 bases removed from V and 2 bases from J, the gap between germline ends came to 21 bases. CDR1 and CDR2 from the germline V gene are SGHDT and YYEEEE. In nucleotides, the CDR3 is TGTGCCAGCAGCGAGCAAGGAGGTCAGGGACTGCAAGAGACCCAGTACTTC. Protein sequence: CASSEQGGQGLQETQYF.

This clonotype turned up a few times. V and J are TRBV24-1 and TRBJ2-2; D possibly corresponds to TRBD1 (6 bases). The V gene lost 7 bases and the J gene lost 5 bases, with 16 bases spanning the gap. The CDR3 length is 15 residues. Looked up from germline, CDR1 is KGHDR and CDR2 is SFDVKD. CDR3 nucleotides: TGTGCCACCAGCCCGGGGATAGGGGGTACCGGGGAGCTGTTTTTT. It yields the protein CATSPGIGGTGELFF.

This clonotype turned up a few times. This chain joins TRBV6-1 and TRBJ2-2; the match to TRBD1 covers 7 bases. Germline-derived CDR1 and CDR2 are MNHNS and SASEGT. J was trimmed by 6 bases and V by 3 bases; bases with no gene match: 4. This CDR3 is built from 14 residues. CDR3 residues: CASSEDRLAGELFF. CDR3 bases: TGTGCCAGCAGTGAGGACAGGCTCGCCGGGGAGCTGTTTTTT.

Turning to this clonotype: In this CDR3 the conserved last residue, phenylalanine or tryptophan, is missing, so a read error is likely. The chain couples TRBV29-1 to TRBJ2-3; D is ambiguous. The germline V gene has CDR1 SQVTM and CDR2 ANQGSEA. V was trimmed by 8 bases and J by 3 bases, leaving 18 bases between them. The CDR3 consists of 14 residues. The chain's CDR3 is CSTIGGEFTDTQYY. CDR3 sequence (DNA): TGCAGCACCATTGGTGGGGAATTTACAGATACGCAGTATTAT.

This clonotype was counted a few times. This chain joins TRBV6-1 and TRBJ2-7, with 15 bases lining up with TRBD2. The V and J ends lost 7 bases and 1 base, in that order; junction bases with no gene match: 8. From germline, CDR1 is MNHNS and CDR2 SASEGT. There are 17 residues in the CDR3. This CDR3 reads CASTTGTSGRRSYEQYF. The CDR3 DNA sequence: TGTGCCAGCACGACCGGGACTAGCGGGAGGAGGTCCTACGAGCAGTACTTC.

This clonotype was found many times. V usage is TRBV11-2 and J usage is TRBJ2-1; 10 bases line up with TRBD1. Trimming removed 6 bases from V and 10 bases from J; junction bases left unmatched: 9. This CDR3 has 14 residues. Germline V CDR1 and CDR2: SGHAT, FQNNGV. The CDR3 reads CASSTYGTGDEQFF. The CDR3 nucleotides are TGTGCCAGCAGTACCTACGGGACAGGGGACGAGCAGTTCTTC.

Concerning this clonotype: A junction boundary mismatches the germline segment, possibly from a read error. The chain couples TRBV11-2 to TRBJ2-1; 7 nucleotides match TRBD1. Per germline, CDR1 SGHAT and CDR2 FQNNGV. The CDR3 has 16 residues. The DNA for the CDR3 is TGTACCAGCAGCGATGGGCGCAGGGGGTCCTGCAATGAGCAGTTCTTC. It is translated as CTSSDGRRGSCNEQFF.

In its sample, this clonotype was seen once. The J gene is TRBJ2-1, the V gene TRBV29-1; 10 bases match TRBD2. Germline V gene lookup returns CDR1 SQVTM and CDR2 ANQGSEA. The CDR3 length is 17 residues. V lost 1 base, J lost 8 bases, and 14 bases stayed unmatched. CDR3 protein: CSVEGPRSGRVSDEQFF. CDR3 bases: TGCAGCGTTGAAGGGCCGCGGAGCGGGAGGGTCAGCGATGAGCAGTTCTTC.

V is TRBV7-8 and J is TRBJ1-3; no definite D call. CDR1 SGHVS and CDR2 FQNEAQ come from the germline V gene. The CDR3 runs to 12 residues. Between the trimmed V and J ends, which lost 5 bases and 1 base, there was a span of 3 bases. CDR3 sequence reads: CASSASGNTIYF. CDR3 DNA: TGTGCCAGCAGCGCTTCTGGAAACACCATATATTTT. The variable domain in full, with the rest retrieved from reference TRBV7-8 and TRBJ1-3, is GAGVSQSPRYKVAKRGQDVALRCDPISGHVSLFWYQQALGQGPEFLTYFQNEAQLDKSGLPSDRFFAERPEGSVSTLKIQRTQQEDSAVYLCASSASGNTIYFGEGSWLTVV.

This clonotype was recorded a few times. The chain is built from TRBV6-1 and TRBJ2-7; D gene unclear. The CDR3 is made up of 13 amino acids. Germline CDR1 reads MNHNS; CDR2 reads SASEGT. Trimming cost V 11 bases and J 1 base, with 15 bases left between them. The CDR3 protein is CAAQGYQSYEQYF. The CDR3, as DNA: TGTGCCGCCCAAGGGTACCAATCCTACGAGCAGTACTTC.

The chain joins TRBV24-1 to TRBJ2-3; either TRBD1 or TRBD2 may fit D (7 bases each). CDR3 length equals 15 residues. The germline gives CDR1 KGHDR, CDR2 SFDVKD. V gave up 10 bases and J gave up 3 bases, with 19 bases separating them. CDR3 nucleotide sequence: TGTGCCACGCAGGGGGGTCCCGGGGGGACAGATACGCAGTATTTT. Encoded protein: CATQGGPGGTDTQYF.

The sample holds a few counts of this clonotype. This chain joins TRBV12-3 or TRBV12-4 and TRBJ2-7; tentative D call: TRBD2 (5 bases). The CDR3 runs to 12 residues. Trimming shortened V by 3 bases and J by 6 bases, and 9 bases separated the two germline ends. Here the CDR3 DNA reads TGTGCCAGCAGTTTGTGGGGAGCCGAGCAGTACTTC. Its protein is CASSLWGAEQYF.

About this clonotype: A much larger clone lies one base from this, so it may be a read error. Since the CDR3 does not end with the conserved phenylalanine or tryptophan, this likely comes from a read error. The chain combines TRBV6-1 with TRBJ2-1, with D possibly called TRBD1 or TRBD2 (6 bases each). CDR1 and CDR2 (germline): MNHNS, SASEGT. Trimming cost V 8 bases and J 6 bases, with 20 bases left between them. The CDR3 has 15 residues. CDR3 nucleotides: TGTGCCAGCCAGCGGAGGGGGGACTCTCTCAATGAGCAGTTCTTA. Translation: CASQRRGDSLNEQFL.

This clonotype was recorded at least ten times. The rearrangement joins TRBV6-6 to TRBJ2-1, with 10 bases identical to TRBD2. The V segment lost 6 bases and the J segment 0 bases; nucleotides outside the gene matches: 2. Germline loops: CDR1 MNHNY, CDR2 SVGAGI (reference sequence). The CDR3 is made up of 15 amino acids. The CDR3 spells CASRAGGISYNEQFF. CDR3 in DNA: TGTGCCAGCAGAGCGGGAGGGATCTCCTACAATGAGCAGTTCTTC.

This clonotype was seen repeatedly, ten times or more. The chain uses TRBV12-3 or TRBV12-4 and TRBJ2-3; 10 positions agree with TRBD2. J gave up 10 bases and V 5 bases, and 6 bases lay outside the gene matches. The CDR3 consists of 13 residues. CDR3 protein: CASSTTGTSAQYF. The CDR3 DNA is TGTGCCAGCAGTACAACCGGGACTAGCGCGCAGTATTTT.

Remarks on this clonotype: A much larger clonotype is one base distant, so this may be a read error. This is likely a read error, given that the CDR3 carries no conserved phenylalanine or tryptophan at its end. The chain combines TRBV29-1 with TRBJ2-6; weak D call: TRBD1 (5 bases). Trimming cost V 6 bases and J 4 bases, with 10 bases left between them. CDR1 and CDR2 (germline): SQVTM, ANQGSEA. The CDR3 covers 13 residues. The CDR3 here is CSVLGAGANVLTY. CDR3 nucleotide sequence: TGCAGCGTGCTAGGGGCAGGGGCCAACGTCCTGACTTAC.

The chain uses TRBV12-3 or TRBV12-4 and TRBJ1-5, with no clear D. Trimming stripped 2 bases from V and 5 bases from J, with 10 bases between. The CDR3 covers 14 residues. The CDR3 is CASSLKGFDQPQHF. Here the CDR3 DNA reads TGTGCCAGCAGTTTAAAGGGTTTCGATCAGCCCCAGCATTTT.

As concerns this clonotype: One end of the junction fails to match germline, which may point to a read error. V and J are TRBV12-3 or TRBV12-4 and TRBJ2-4; TRBD2 matches 13 bases. The CDR3 has 18 residues. CDR3 in amino acids: CDSGTRLAGGRAKNIQYF. As DNA, the CDR3 is TGTGACAGCGGAACCCGACTAGCGGGAGGACGAGCCAAAAACATTCAGTACTTC.

Comments on this clonotype: The junction does not match germline at one end; this may be a read error. The chain links TRBV6-2 or TRBV6-3 to TRBJ2-2; D might be TRBD1 or TRBD2, each matching 5 bases. This CDR3 comprises 14 residues. CDR1 and CDR2 from the germline V gene are MNHEY and SVGEGT. This CDR3 reads CANSYGTGAGELFF. CDR3 bases: TGTGCCAACAGTTACGGGACCGGGGCCGGGGAGCTATTTTTT.

V and J are TRBV6-6 and TRBJ1-2, with 7 bases matching TRBD1. The CDR3 contains 14 residues. V shed 5 bases, J shed 7 bases, and the junction held 10 bases outside the gene matches. CDR1 MNHNY and CDR2 SVGAGI come from the germline V gene (reference sequence). This chain's CDR3 is CASSRSDRDGGYTF. DNA of the CDR3: TGTGCCAGCAGTCGGAGCGACAGGGATGGTGGCTACACCTTC.

V is TRBV28 and J is TRBJ2-2; TRBD2 agrees at 9 bases. Germline lookup yields CDR1 MDHEN and CDR2 SYDVKM. This CDR3 has 17 amino acids. After removal of 6 bases from V and 4 bases from J, the junction contained 12 bases not matched to a gene. CDR3 sequence reads: CASSLRLLAGSTGELFF. The CDR3 region has the DNA TGTGCCAGCAGCCTAAGGTTGCTAGCGGGGAGCACCGGGGAGCTGTTTTTT.

As to this clonotype: An end of the junction differs from the germline gene, which may be a read error. The chain is built from TRBV12-3 or TRBV12-4 and TRBJ2-7, with TRBD1 matching 12 bases. The CDR3 length is 15 residues. CDR3 sequence (DNA): TGTGCCAGCGGTTTACTGGGACAGGGGGCGGGAGAGCAGTACTTC. It encodes CASGLLGQGAGEQYF.

Comments on this clonotype: This CDR3 is missing its conserved last phenylalanine or tryptophan, likely due to a read error. V usage is TRBV11-2 and J usage is TRBJ2-1; 10 nucleotides match TRBD2. There are 18 residues in the CDR3. Looked up from germline, CDR1 is SGHAT and CDR2 is FQNNGV. The CDR3 DNA sequence: TGTGCCAGCAGCCCTCTTGGAGCGGGAGGGTACGTCATCAATGGGCAGTTCCTC. This codes for CASSPLGAGGYVINGQFL.

This clonotype was detected many times. The V gene is TRBV4-3, the J gene TRBJ2-1; 8 nucleotides match TRBD2. CDR3 length: 16 amino acids. Trimming removed 1 base from V and 4 bases from J; junction bases left unmatched: 6. CDR1 LGHNA and CDR2 YSLEER come from the germline V gene. The CDR3 region has the DNA TGCGCCAGCAGCCAAGGGAGTCCTAGCGGGTACAATGAGCAGTTCTTC. Its translation is CASSQGSPSGYNEQFF.

Note on this clonotype: Sequence at one end of the junction differs from germline and may be a read error. The V and J genes are TRBV12-3 or TRBV12-4 and TRBJ1-4, with D maybe TRBD1 (5 bases). CDR3 length: 13 amino acids. The CDR3 loop is CASNLGTNEKLFF. Here the CDR3 DNA reads TGCGCCAGCAACCTTGGGACCAATGAAAAACTGTTTTTT.

Here the CDR3 reads CASSERQTYEQYF. CDR3 DNA: TGTGCCAGCAGTGAAAGACAGACCTACGAGCAGTACTTC. The V call is TRBV6-1, the J call TRBJ2-7, with a possible D match to TRBD1 (5 bases). The germline CDR1 and CDR2 sequences are MNHNS and SASEGT. V gave up 2 bases and J gave up 2 bases, with 7 bases separating them. This CDR3 is built from 13 residues.

CDR3 amino acids: CASSQFLAGGPLSADTQYF. The CDR3 bases are TGCGCCAGCAGCCAATTTCTAGCGGGAGGTCCCCTTTCCGCAGATACGCAGTATTTT. The chain carries TRBV4-1 and TRBJ2-3; 11 nucleotides line up with TRBD2. The CDR3 is made up of 19 amino acids. Germline trimming cut 2 bases from V and 4 bases from J; bases unmatched to any gene: 14. Germline V lookup: CDR1 MGHRA, CDR2 YSYEKL.

In this sample, this clonotype turned up many times. V is TRBV6-2 or TRBV6-3 and J is TRBJ2-1, with D hard to call. The length of the CDR3 is 12 residues. V lost 7 bases to trimming and J lost 5 bases, with 9 bases between them. Germline CDR1 MNHEY, CDR2 SVGEGT. The chain's CDR3 is CASKDDHNEQFF. In nucleotides, the CDR3 is TGTGCCAGCAAAGACGATCACAATGAGCAGTTCTTC.